This T cell receptor beta chain was captured in a study of OX40 agonist ivuxolimab in advanced cancers. Across the whole study: An agonistic anti-OX40 (CD134) antibody, ivuxolimab, was used to treat the patients.

Method: immunoSEQ multiplex PCR; TCRdb's copy keeps in-frame clones and lacks some. The sample lists about 33,000 clones, around 84% occurring once. At baseline, cycle 4 day 1, and cycle 7 day 1, blood was sampled. General observations from the study: The study observed clonal expansion of CD4+ and CD8+ blood T cells by week 6 at 0.1 to 3.0 mg/kg. The antigens recognized by the expanded peripheral T cells, that is their antigen specificity, were not determined.

Comments on this clone: Its cognate antigen is unknown.

This CDR3 has 15 residues. Trimming stripped 4 bases from V and 2 bases from J, with 13 bases between. CDR1 and CDR2 from the germline V gene are SGHKS and YYEKEE (reference sequence). The chain recombines TRBV5-5 with TRBJ2-1; perhaps TRBD1 as D (5 bases). The TCR was taken from an adult with an advanced solid tumor such as melanoma, head and neck, liver or kidney cancer. This specimen consisted of CD4+ or CD8+ T cells sorted from blood, obtained in a trial of the OX40 agonist ivuxolimab. The CDR3, as DNA: TGTGCCAGCAGCCAATCCCTGACAGCCTACAATGAGCAGTTCTTC. Translation: CASSQSLTAYNEQFF.